The 29 T cell receptor beta chains below come from one sample, sequenced in a study of T cells expressing NK-cell markers. With the 5' RACE reads reprocessed, TCRdb shows one record per CDR3 protein and no DNA. This sample's table reports some 450,000 distinct CDR3 sequences. The source material was blood T cells: a sorted CD56 or NKG2C T cell subset, CD4+ or CD8+ T cells, or bulk PBMC T cells (not recorded which). The receptors here all came from a woman between 18 and 75 years old in good health.

This sequence joins TRBV7-2 and TRBJ1-2; the D call from TCRdb, TRBD1, cannot be confirmed without DNA. The CDR3 is 15 residues long. Germline V lookup: CDR1 SGHTA, CDR2 FQGNSA. The CDR3: CASSIKTGGRDGYTF.

The chain uses TRBV5-4 and TRBJ2-5; with no DNA, the TCRdb D assignment of TRBD2 cannot be verified. The germline gives CDR1 SGHNT, CDR2 YYREEE (reference sequence). The CDR3 runs 15 residues. The CDR3 sequence: CASSLDGTTQETQYF.

Here the CDR3 reads CATSEGQGGTEAFF. This sequence joins TRBV15 and TRBJ1-1; TCRdb indicates TRBD1, and absent DNA this call remains unverified. Germline V gene data show CDR1 as LNHNV and CDR2 as YYDKDF (reference sequence). This CDR3 contains 14 residues.

The rearrangement joins TRBV19 to TRBJ1-2. CDR3 length: 14 residues. Germline V gene data show CDR1 as LNHDA and CDR2 as SQIVND (reference sequence). CDR3 protein: CASQPGTRLYGYTF.

V and J are TRBV14 and TRBJ2-2; TCRdb indicates TRBD2, and absent DNA this call remains unverified. Germline lookup yields CDR1 SGHDN and CDR2 FVKESK. The CDR3 loop spans 16 amino acids. This CDR3 reads CASSLGLAVATGELFF.

This chain links TRBV20-1 with TRBJ2-2; TCRdb's D call, TRBD2, is unchecked because there is no DNA. Germline V CDR1 and CDR2: DFQATT, SNEGSKA (reference sequence). The CDR3 loop spans 16 amino acids. The CDR3 region is CSAGTSGRASTGELFF.

The chain joins TRBV11-1 to TRBJ2-5; as DNA is missing, the TRBD1 call by TCRdb cannot be tested. The CDR3 is made up of 17 amino acids. The germline V gene has CDR1 SGHAT and CDR2 FQDESV (reference sequence). The chain's CDR3 is CASSRDSGARVQETQYF.

This rearrangement joins TRBV10-3 to TRBJ2-2; the D call from TCRdb, TRBD1, cannot be confirmed without DNA. Germline V CDR1 and CDR2: ENHRY, SYGVKD. This CDR3 is built from 14 residues. The CDR3 loop is CAIAYGGALGELFF.

This chain links TRBV20-1 with TRBJ2-1; the D gene TCRdb calls, TRBD2, cannot be checked with no DNA. Germline lookup yields CDR1 DFQATT and CDR2 SNEGSKA (reference sequence). The length of the CDR3 is 13 residues. The CDR3 reads CSARGEREFEQFF.

The chain joins TRBV7-9 to TRBJ1-2; TCRdb outputs TRBD1, but without DNA this stays unchecked. The CDR3 spans 15 residues. Germline V lookup: CDR1 SEHNR, CDR2 FQNEAQ (reference sequence). CDR3: CASSKQGTPNYGYTF.

The rearrangement links TRBV10-3 to TRBJ1-6; TCRdb picks TRBD1, but there is no DNA to check that call. This CDR3 has 13 residues. The germline V gene encodes CDR1 ENHRY and CDR2 SYGVKD. CDR3 in amino acids: CAISGQYNSPLHF.

The chain recombines TRBV2 with TRBJ2-2; TCRdb indicates TRBD1, and absent DNA this call remains unverified. Germline V CDR1 and CDR2: SNHLY, FYNNEI. The CDR3 loop spans 14 amino acids. The CDR3 sequence is CASSGQGVAGELFF.

This chain joins TRBV4-3 and TRBJ2-7. Germline loops: CDR1 LGHNA, CDR2 YSLEER. The CDR3 length is 14 residues. CDR3 amino acids: CASSPEWNSYEQYF.

The chain joins TRBV29-1 to TRBJ2-1; the TCRdb call, TRBD2, lacks DNA for checking. In germline, CDR1 is SQVTM, CDR2 ANQGSEA. The CDR3 is 16 residues long. The CDR3: CSVGGSGRARTNEQFF.

V and J are TRBV5-1 and TRBJ2-2; the TCRdb call, TRBD1, lacks DNA for checking. CDR1 is SGHRS, CDR2 YFSETQ, per germline. The CDR3 runs 16 residues. Here the CDR3 reads CASSLRGPGNTGELFF.

The chain joins TRBV9 to TRBJ2-1; TCRdb picks TRBD1, but there is no DNA to check that call. Germline CDR1 and CDR2: SGDLS and YYNGEE. The length of the CDR3 is 14 residues. CDR3 loop: CASSPYTGGGEQFF.

The V and J genes are TRBV9 and TRBJ1-2; checking the TCRdb D call of TRBD1 is not possible without DNA. Looked up from germline, CDR1 is SGDLS and CDR2 is YYNGEE. The length of the CDR3 is 15 residues. This CDR3 is CASSVGGTGGEGYTF.

The rearrangement links TRBV5-1 to TRBJ2-1. The CDR3 has 13 residues. Germline V CDR1 and CDR2: SGHRS, YFSETQ. CDR3 sequence: CASSFFPDNEQFF. The whole variable domain, remainder taken from reference TRBV5-1 and TRBJ2-1, is KAGVTQTPRYLIKTRGQQVTLSCSPISGHRSVSWYQQTPGQGLQFLFEYFSETQRNKGNFPGRFSGRQFSNSRSEMNVSTLELGDSALYLCASSFFPDNEQFFGPGTRLTVL.

J is TRBJ2-2 and V is TRBV7-3; lacking DNA, the TRBD2 call made by TCRdb goes unchecked. CDR3 length equals 15 residues. Germline lookup yields CDR1 SGHTA and CDR2 FQGTGA. This CDR3 is CASSSGGAGTGELFF.

V usage is TRBV18 and J usage is TRBJ2-5. The CDR3 extends over 16 amino acids. Germline V gene lookup returns CDR1 KGHSH and CDR2 LQKENI. CDR3 region: CASSQTLAVDQETQYF.

J is TRBJ1-1 and V is TRBV20-1; the D call from TCRdb, TRBD1, cannot be confirmed without DNA. CDR3 length: 15 residues. Germline V CDR1 and CDR2: DFQATT, SNEGSKA (reference sequence). CDR3 sequence reads: CSARGQGGESTEAFF.

The chain couples TRBV19 to TRBJ2-1; the D call of TRBD2 rests on TCRdb alone, since no DNA is present to check it. Per germline, CDR1 LNHDA and CDR2 SQIVND (reference sequence). This CDR3 comprises 13 residues. The CDR3 region is CASRAEVGNEQFF.

The rearrangement joins TRBV2 to TRBJ2-5; without DNA, the TCRdb call of TRBD1 cannot be checked. The CDR3 sequence is 13 residues long. Germline values: CDR1 SNHLY, CDR2 FYNNEI. Here the CDR3 reads CASSGGQQETQYF.

The chain combines TRBV6-5 with TRBJ1-3. This CDR3 has 14 residues. The germline V gene has CDR1 MNHEY and CDR2 SVGAGI. This CDR3 reads CASSYSLSGNTIYF.

The rearrangement joins TRBV25-1 to TRBJ2-1; TCRdb picks TRBD2, but there is no DNA to check that call. CDR3 length: 15 residues. Germline V gene sequence: CDR1 MGHDK, CDR2 SYGVNS. The CDR3 loop is CASSESRGLNHEQFF.

The V call is TRBV6-1, the J call TRBJ2-7. Germline V gene lookup returns CDR1 MNHNS and CDR2 SASEGT. This CDR3 is 14 amino acids long. The CDR3 protein is CASARGLVSYEQYF.

The chain has TRBV7-8 and TRBJ1-5. The CDR3 contains 15 residues. The germline CDR1 and CDR2 sequences are SGHVS and FQNEAQ. CDR3 region: CASSLEGHSNQPQHF.

The chain couples TRBV28 to TRBJ2-1; the TRBD2 assignment by TCRdb is unverifiable without DNA. The CDR3 is 12 residues long. Germline-derived CDR1 and CDR2 are MDHEN and SYDVKM. The chain's CDR3 is CASRYGVDEQFF. Combining the CDR3 with reference TRBV28 and TRBJ2-1 gives the whole variable domain DVKVTQSSRYLVKRTGEKVFLECVQDMDHENMFWYRQDPGLGLRLIYFSYDVKMKEKGDIPEGYSVSREKKERFSLILESASTNQTSMYLCASRYGVDEQFFGPGTRLTVL.

This chain uses TRBV12-3 or TRBV12-4 with TRBJ2-7; TCRdb's D call, TRBD1, is unchecked because there is no DNA. The CDR3 totals 15 residues. CDR3 sequence: CASSSPGQGPYEQYF.